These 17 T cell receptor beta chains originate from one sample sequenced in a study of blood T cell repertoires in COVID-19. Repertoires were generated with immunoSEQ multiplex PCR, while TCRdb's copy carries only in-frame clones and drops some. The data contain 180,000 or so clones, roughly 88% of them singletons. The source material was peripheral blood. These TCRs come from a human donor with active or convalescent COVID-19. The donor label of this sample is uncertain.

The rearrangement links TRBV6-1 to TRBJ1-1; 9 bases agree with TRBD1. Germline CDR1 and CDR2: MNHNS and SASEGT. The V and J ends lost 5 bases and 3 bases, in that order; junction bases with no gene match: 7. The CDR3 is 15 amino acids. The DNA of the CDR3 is TGTGCCAGCAGTCCCCCCGGGACAGGGTACACTGAAGCTTTCTTT. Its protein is CASSPPGTGYTEAFF.

The CDR3 nucleotides read TGTGCCACCAGCGCACAAGGGGGCTCCGGGGAGCTGTTTTTT. Translated, it gives CATSAQGGSGELFF. The V call is TRBV24-1, the J call TRBJ2-2; 7 bases match TRBD1. CDR3 length: 14 amino acids. Germline V gives CDR1 KGHDR, CDR2 SFDVKD. J lost 6 bases, V lost 7 bases, and 7 bases had no gene match.

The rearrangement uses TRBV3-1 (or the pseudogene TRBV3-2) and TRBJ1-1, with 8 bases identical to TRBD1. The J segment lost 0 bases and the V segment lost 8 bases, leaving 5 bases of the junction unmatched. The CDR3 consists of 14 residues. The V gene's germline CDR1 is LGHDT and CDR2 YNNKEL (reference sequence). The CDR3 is CASGGQDLNTEAFF. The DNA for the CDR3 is TGTGCCAGCGGGGGACAGGATCTGAACACTGAAGCTTTCTTT.

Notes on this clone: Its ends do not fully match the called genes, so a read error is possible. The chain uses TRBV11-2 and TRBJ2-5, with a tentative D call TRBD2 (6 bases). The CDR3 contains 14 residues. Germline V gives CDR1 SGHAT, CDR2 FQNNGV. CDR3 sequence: CTSSRDFRQETQYF. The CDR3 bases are TGTACCAGCAGCCGGGACTTTAGGCAAGAGACCCAGTACTTC.

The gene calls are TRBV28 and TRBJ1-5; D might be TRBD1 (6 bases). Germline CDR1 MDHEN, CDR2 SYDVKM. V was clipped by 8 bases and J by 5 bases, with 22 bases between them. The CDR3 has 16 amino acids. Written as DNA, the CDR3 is TGTGCCAGCGTAACCCCACGGACAGTCGTCTATCAGCCCCAGCATTTT. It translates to CASVTPRTVVYQPQHF.

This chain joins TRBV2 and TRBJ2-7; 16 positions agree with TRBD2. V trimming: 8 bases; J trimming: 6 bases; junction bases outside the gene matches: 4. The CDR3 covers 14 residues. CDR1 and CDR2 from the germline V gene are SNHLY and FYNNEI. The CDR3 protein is CASGTSGRAPEQYF. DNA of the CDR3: TGTGCCAGCGGGACTAGCGGGAGGGCCCCCGAGCAGTACTTC.

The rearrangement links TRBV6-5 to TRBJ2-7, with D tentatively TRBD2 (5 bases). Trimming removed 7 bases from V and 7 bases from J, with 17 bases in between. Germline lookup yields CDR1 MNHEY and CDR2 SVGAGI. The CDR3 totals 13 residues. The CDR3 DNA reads TGTGCCAGCACCCAGAATCCGGGGTTTGAGCAGTACTTC. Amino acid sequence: CASTQNPGFEQYF.

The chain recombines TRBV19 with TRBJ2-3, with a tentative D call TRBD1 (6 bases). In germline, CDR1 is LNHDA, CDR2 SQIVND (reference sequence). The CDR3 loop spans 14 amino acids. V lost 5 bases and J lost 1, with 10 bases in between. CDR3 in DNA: TGTGCCAGTAGTGGGGGCTTAGGCACAGATACGCAGTATTTT. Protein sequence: CASSGGLGTDTQYF.

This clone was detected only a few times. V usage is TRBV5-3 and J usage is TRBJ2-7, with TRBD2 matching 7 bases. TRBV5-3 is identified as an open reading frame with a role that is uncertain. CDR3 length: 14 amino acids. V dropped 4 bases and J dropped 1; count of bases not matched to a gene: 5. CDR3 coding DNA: TGTGCCAGAAGCCGCGGGGGTGAGTCCTACGAGCAGTACTTC. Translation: CARSRGGESYEQYF.

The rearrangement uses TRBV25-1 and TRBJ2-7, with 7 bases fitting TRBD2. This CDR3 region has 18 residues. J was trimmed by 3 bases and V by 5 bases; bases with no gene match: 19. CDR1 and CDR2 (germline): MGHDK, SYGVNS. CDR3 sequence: CASSITTSGGSNYYEQYF. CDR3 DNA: TGTGCCAGCAGTATAACCACATCGGGCGGGAGCAATTACTACGAGCAGTACTTC.

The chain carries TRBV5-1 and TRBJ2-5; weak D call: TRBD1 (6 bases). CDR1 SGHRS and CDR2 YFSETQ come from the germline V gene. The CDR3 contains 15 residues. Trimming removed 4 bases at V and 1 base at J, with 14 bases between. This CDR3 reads CASSTPGTLQETQYF. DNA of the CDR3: TGCGCCAGCAGCACCCCCGGGACACTCCAAGAGACCCAGTACTTC.

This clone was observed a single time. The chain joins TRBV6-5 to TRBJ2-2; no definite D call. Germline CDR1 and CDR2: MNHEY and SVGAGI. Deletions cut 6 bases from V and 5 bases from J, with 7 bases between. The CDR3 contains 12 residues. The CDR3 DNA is TGTGCCAGCAGCCACGGGACCGGGGAGCTGTTTTTT. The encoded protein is CASSHGTGELFF.

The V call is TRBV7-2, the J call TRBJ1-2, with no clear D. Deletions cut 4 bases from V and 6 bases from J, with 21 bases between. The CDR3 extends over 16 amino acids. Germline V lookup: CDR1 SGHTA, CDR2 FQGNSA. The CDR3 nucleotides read TGTGCCAGCAGCTCCCACCCGAGCCGAGTCGGTAATGGCTACACCTTC. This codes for CASSSHPSRVGNGYTF.

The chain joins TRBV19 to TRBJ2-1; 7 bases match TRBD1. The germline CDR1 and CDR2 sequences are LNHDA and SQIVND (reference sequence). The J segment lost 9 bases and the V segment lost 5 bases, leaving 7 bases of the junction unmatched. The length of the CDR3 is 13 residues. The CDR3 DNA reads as TGTGCCAGTAGTTCGGGACAGATGCGTGAGCAGTTCTTC. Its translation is CASSSGQMREQFF.

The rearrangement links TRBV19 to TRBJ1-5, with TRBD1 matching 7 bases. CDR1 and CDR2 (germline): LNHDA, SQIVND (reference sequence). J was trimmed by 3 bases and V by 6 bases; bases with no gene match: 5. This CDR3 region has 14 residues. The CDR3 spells CASRDRRDNQPQHF. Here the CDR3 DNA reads TGTGCCAGTAGGGACAGGCGCGACAATCAGCCCCAGCATTTT.

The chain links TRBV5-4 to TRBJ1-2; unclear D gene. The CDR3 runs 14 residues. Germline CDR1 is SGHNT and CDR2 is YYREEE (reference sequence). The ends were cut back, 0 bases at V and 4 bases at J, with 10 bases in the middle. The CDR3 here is CASSLGRVSYGYTF. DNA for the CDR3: TGTGCCAGCAGCTTGGGTCGCGTGAGCTATGGCTACACCTTC.

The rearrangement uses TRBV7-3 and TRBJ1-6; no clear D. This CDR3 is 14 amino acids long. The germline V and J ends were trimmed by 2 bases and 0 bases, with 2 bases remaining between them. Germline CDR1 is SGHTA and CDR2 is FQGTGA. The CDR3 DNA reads TGTGCCAGCAGCTTACTCTCCTATAATTCACCCCTCCACTTT. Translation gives CASSLLSYNSPLHF.